The rows below give T cell receptor beta chains drawn from one sample of a study of cytomegalovirus exposure and HLA in healthy donors. Only in-frame clones appear in the TCRdb table, and some are missing; sequencing was by immunoSEQ multiplex PCR. The sample carries about 140,000 clones, roughly 80% recorded once. The source material was PBMCs. The receptors shown here come from a man in his thirties or forties in good health and CMV-seronegative. CDR3s include the opening cysteine and the closing phenylalanine or tryptophan. The order of the fields is J gene, D gene, V gene, clone size, CDR3 protein, CDR3 DNA. The D gene is left open where the match is weak. Where a row states a size, it is once, few, many or the class of an expanded clone; other rows omit it.

j_gene: TRBJ2-6; d_gene: .; v_gene: TRBV7-3; abundance: once; CDR3aa: CASSLSGQFSGANVLTF; CDR3nt: TGTGCCAGCAGCTTAAGCGGACAATTCTCTGGGGCCAACGTCCTGACTTTC
j_gene: TRBJ2-1; d_gene: .; v_gene: TRBV2; abundance: few; CDR3aa: CASDRTDQAYNEQFF; CDR3nt: TGTGCCAGCGACAGAACAGACCAAGCCTACAATGAGCAGTTCTTC
j_gene: TRBJ2-7; d_gene: .; v_gene: TRBV28; abundance: .; CDR3aa: CASSLNLAGAEEQYF; CDR3nt: TGTGCCAGCAGTCTGAATCTCGCAGGGGCGGAAGAGCAGTACTTC
j_gene: TRBJ2-7; d_gene: TRBD2; v_gene: TRBV7-8; abundance: .; CDR3aa: CASSPFGGRKNEQYF; CDR3nt: TGTGCCAGCAGCCCCTTCGGCGGGAGGAAAAACGAGCAGTACTTC
j_gene: TRBJ1-3; d_gene: TRBD1; v_gene: TRBV10-3; abundance: .; CDR3aa: CAISRGQVSGNTIYF; CDR3nt: TGTGCCATCAGTAGAGGACAGGTCTCTGGAAACACCATATATTTT
j_gene: TRBJ2-5; d_gene: .; v_gene: TRBV19; abundance: .; CDR3aa: CASSIDLRGSETQYF; CDR3nt: TGTGCCAGTAGTATAGATCTCCGGGGTTCAGAGACCCAGTACTTC
j_gene: TRBJ1-1; d_gene: TRBD1; v_gene: TRBV11-2; abundance: few; CDR3aa: CASSLQGDTEAFF; CDR3nt: TGTGCCAGCAGCCTACAGGGGGACACTGAAGCTTTCTTT
j_gene: TRBJ2-7; d_gene: .; v_gene: TRBV27; abundance: .; CDR3aa: CASSFVGASAYEQYF; CDR3nt: TGTGCCAGCAGTTTCGTTGGGGCTAGTGCCTACGAGCAGTACTTC
j_gene: TRBJ2-3; d_gene: TRBD1; v_gene: TRBV4-1; abundance: .; CDR3aa: CASSQPGGLWTDTQYF; CDR3nt: TGCGCCAGCAGCCAGCCAGGGGGCTTGTGGACAGATACGCAGTATTTT
j_gene: TRBJ1-3; d_gene: TRBD1; v_gene: TRBV5-1; abundance: .; CDR3aa: CASSLAGGQGARNTIYF; CDR3nt: TGCGCCAGCAGCTTGGCCGGTGGGCAGGGGGCGAGAAACACCATATATTTT
j_gene: TRBJ2-5; d_gene: .; v_gene: TRBV4-1; abundance: .; CDR3aa: CASSQASPGGRETQYF; CDR3nt: TGCGCCAGCAGCCAAGCTTCCCCCGGGGGGCGGGAGACCCAGTACTTC
j_gene: TRBJ2-1; d_gene: .; v_gene: TRBV12-5; abundance: .; CDR3aa: CASGLGLLGNEQFF; CDR3nt: TGTGCTAGTGGTTTGGGACTATTAGGTAATGAGCAGTTCTTC
j_gene: TRBJ2-3; d_gene: .; v_gene: TRBV18; abundance: .; CDR3aa: CASSPAAVADSLGTQYF; CDR3nt: TGTGCCAGCTCACCCGCCGCGGTGGCGGACTCACTTGGTACGCAGTATTTT
j_gene: TRBJ1-3; d_gene: .; v_gene: TRBV28; abundance: .; CDR3aa: CASSLGQHSGNTIYF; CDR3nt: TGTGCCAGCAGTTTAGGACAGCACTCTGGAAACACCATATATTTT
j_gene: TRBJ1-5; d_gene: .; v_gene: TRBV5-1; abundance: .; CDR3aa: CASSPDSSNQPQHF; CDR3nt: TGCGCCAGCAGTCCGGACAGTAGCAATCAGCCCCAGCATTTT
j_gene: TRBJ2-7; d_gene: TRBD2; v_gene: TRBV6-6; abundance: .; CDR3aa: CASSSGTSGPYEQYF; CDR3nt: TGTGCCAGCAGTTCCGGGACTAGCGGGCCGTACGAGCAGTACTTC
j_gene: TRBJ2-7; d_gene: .; v_gene: TRBV5-6; abundance: .; CDR3aa: CASSPDSSVEQYF; CDR3nt: TGTGCCAGCAGCCCTGACAGCTCCGTGGAGCAGTACTTC
j_gene: TRBJ2-1; d_gene: .; v_gene: TRBV4-2; abundance: .; CDR3aa: CASSQGLDSYNEQFF; CDR3nt: TGTGCCAGCAGCCAAGGGCTCGACTCCTACAATGAGCAGTTCTTC
j_gene: TRBJ2-1; d_gene: TRBD2; v_gene: TRBV6-1; abundance: .; CDR3aa: CASSESSGPYNEQFF; CDR3nt: TGTGCCAGCAGTGAGAGTAGCGGGCCATATAATGAGCAGTTCTTC
j_gene: TRBJ2-2; d_gene: .; v_gene: TRBV9; abundance: .; CDR3aa: CASSVNRDWLYGELFF; CDR3nt: TGTGCCAGCAGCGTCAACCGGGACTGGCTTTACGGGGAGCTGTTTTTT
j_gene: TRBJ2-3; d_gene: .; v_gene: TRBV7-6; abundance: .; CDR3aa: CASSLGLSGRPTDTQYF; CDR3nt: TGTGCCAGCAGCTTAGGGCTTAGCGGACGTCCGACAGATACGCAGTATTTT
j_gene: TRBJ2-3; d_gene: TRBD2; v_gene: TRBV4-1; abundance: .; CDR3aa: CASSQYTSGLAGGGGTQYF; CDR3nt: TGCGCCAGCAGCCAATACACCTCCGGACTAGCGGGAGGAGGGGGTACGCAGTATTTT
j_gene: TRBJ1-3; d_gene: TRBD1; v_gene: TRBV5-6; abundance: .; CDR3aa: CASSLANTGGLNTIYF; CDR3nt: TGTGCCAGCAGCTTGGCCAATACAGGGGGCCTAAACACCATATATTTT
j_gene: TRBJ1-2; d_gene: .; v_gene: TRBV29-1; abundance: .; CDR3aa: CSVEDPGHSHYTF; CDR3nt: TGCAGCGTTGAAGATCCGGGACATAGTCACTACACCTTC
j_gene: TRBJ1-3; d_gene: .; v_gene: TRBV5-1; abundance: .; CDR3aa: CASSLGGGDSGNTIYF; CDR3nt: TGCGCCAGCAGCTTGGGAGGAGGGGACTCTGGAAACACCATATATTTT
j_gene: TRBJ2-7; d_gene: TRBD2; v_gene: TRBV7-9; abundance: few; CDR3aa: CASSLGVRTSGRRREQYF; CDR3nt: TGTGCCAGCAGCCTCGGGGTCCGGACTAGCGGGAGAAGGAGGGAGCAGTACTTC
j_gene: TRBJ2-3; d_gene: .; v_gene: TRBV6-1; abundance: .; CDR3aa: CASSEWWQTDSTDTQYF; CDR3nt: TGTGCCAGCAGTGAATGGTGGCAAACCGATAGCACAGATACGCAGTATTTT
j_gene: TRBJ1-1; d_gene: TRBD1; v_gene: TRBV15; abundance: .; CDR3aa: CATSRTPAGTGLHTEAFF; CDR3nt: TGTGCCACCAGCAGAACACCCGCCGGGACAGGGTTACACACTGAAGCTTTCTTT
j_gene: TRBJ2-5; d_gene: TRBD1; v_gene: TRBV6-5; abundance: .; CDR3aa: CASSTGGGETQYF; CDR3nt: TGTGCCAGCAGTACAGGGGGCGGAGAGACCCAGTACTTC
j_gene: TRBJ2-1; d_gene: TRBD2; v_gene: TRBV6-1; abundance: .; CDR3aa: CASSLGTSGSQEQFF; CDR3nt: TGTGCCAGCAGTCTAGGGACTAGCGGGAGTCAGGAGCAGTTCTTC
j_gene: TRBJ2-3; d_gene: TRBD2; v_gene: TRBV30; abundance: .; CDR3aa: CAWRETSGKDTQYF; CDR3nt: TGTGCCTGGAGAGAGACTAGCGGGAAAGATACGCAGTATTTT
j_gene: TRBJ2-6; d_gene: TRBD1; v_gene: TRBV29-1; abundance: .; CDR3aa: CSVRTGSGANVLTF; CDR3nt: TGCAGCGTGAGGACAGGGTCCGGGGCCAACGTCCTGACTTTC
j_gene: TRBJ2-7; d_gene: TRBD2; v_gene: TRBV6-1; abundance: few; CDR3aa: CASLPSGGGSYEQYF; CDR3nt: TGTGCCAGCCTACCTTCGGGGGGAGGGTCCTACGAGCAGTACTTC
j_gene: TRBJ1-5; d_gene: TRBD1; v_gene: TRBV19; abundance: few; CDR3aa: CASTQQGTDQPQHF; CDR3nt: TGTGCCAGTACCCAACAGGGGACAGATCAGCCCCAGCATTTT
j_gene: TRBJ1-5; d_gene: TRBD1; v_gene: TRBV10-2; abundance: .; CDR3aa: CASSPGTGDRNQPQHF; CDR3nt: TGCGCCAGCAGTCCCGGGACAGGGGATCGCAATCAGCCCCAGCATTTT
j_gene: TRBJ2-1; d_gene: .; v_gene: TRBV4-2; abundance: few; CDR3aa: CASSQDGGGASSYNEQFF; CDR3nt: TGTGCCAGCAGCCAAGATGGGGGGGGCGCTAGCTCCTACAATGAGCAGTTCTTC
j_gene: TRBJ2-7; d_gene: .; v_gene: TRBV6-1; abundance: .; CDR3aa: CASSSEAGKTYEQYF; CDR3nt: TGTGCCAGCAGTTCAGAAGCGGGTAAAACCTACGAGCAGTACTTC
j_gene: TRBJ2-2; d_gene: .; v_gene: TRBV19; abundance: .; CDR3aa: CASAGGNTGELFF; CDR3nt: TGTGCCAGTGCCGGGGGTAACACCGGGGAGCTGTTTTTT
j_gene: TRBJ2-2; d_gene: .; v_gene: TRBV7-2; abundance: few; CDR3aa: CASSLASRGTGELFF; CDR3nt: TGTGCCAGCAGCTTAGCTAGCAGGGGAACCGGGGAGCTGTTTTTT
j_gene: TRBJ2-5; d_gene: TRBD1; v_gene: TRBV29-1; abundance: .; CDR3aa: CSAKGQGETQYF; CDR3nt: TGCAGCGCCAAAGGACAGGGAGAGACCCAGTACTTC
j_gene: TRBJ1-2; d_gene: TRBD1; v_gene: TRBV6-5; abundance: .; CDR3aa: CASSKSPGQDYGYTF; CDR3nt: TGTGCCAGCAGTAAATCTCCGGGACAGGACTATGGCTACACCTTC
j_gene: TRBJ2-3; d_gene: TRBD2; v_gene: TRBV11-2; abundance: .; CDR3aa: CASSLGAGGPGDTQYF; CDR3nt: TGTGCCAGCAGCTTAGGAGCGGGAGGGCCAGGGGATACGCAGTATTTT